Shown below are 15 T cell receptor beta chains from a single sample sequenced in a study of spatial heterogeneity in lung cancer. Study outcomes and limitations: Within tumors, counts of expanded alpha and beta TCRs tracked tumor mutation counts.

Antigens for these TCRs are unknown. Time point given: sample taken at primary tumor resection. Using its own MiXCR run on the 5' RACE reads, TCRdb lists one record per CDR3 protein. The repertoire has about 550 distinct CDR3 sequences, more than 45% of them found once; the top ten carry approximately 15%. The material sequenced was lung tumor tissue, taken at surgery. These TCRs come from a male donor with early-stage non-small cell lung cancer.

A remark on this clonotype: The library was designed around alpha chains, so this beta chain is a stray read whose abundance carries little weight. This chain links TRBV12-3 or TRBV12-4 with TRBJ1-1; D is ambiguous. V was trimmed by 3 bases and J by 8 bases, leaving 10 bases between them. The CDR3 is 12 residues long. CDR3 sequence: CASSFLGVEAFF. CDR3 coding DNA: TGTGCCAGCAGTTTCCTCGGTGTAGAAGCTTTCTTT.

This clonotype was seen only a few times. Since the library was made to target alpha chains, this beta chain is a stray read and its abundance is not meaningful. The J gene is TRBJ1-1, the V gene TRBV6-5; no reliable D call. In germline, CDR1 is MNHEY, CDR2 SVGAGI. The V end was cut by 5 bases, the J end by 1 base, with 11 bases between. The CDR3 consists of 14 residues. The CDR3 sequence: CASSQGRENTEAFF. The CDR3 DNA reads TGTGCCAGCAGTCAAGGGCGGGAGAACACTGAAGCTTTCTTT.

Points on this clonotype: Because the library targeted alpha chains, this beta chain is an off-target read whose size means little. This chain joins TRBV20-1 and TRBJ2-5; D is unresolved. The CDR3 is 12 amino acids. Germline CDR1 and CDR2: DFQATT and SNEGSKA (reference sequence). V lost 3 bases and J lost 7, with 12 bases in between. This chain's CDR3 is CSASELSATQYF. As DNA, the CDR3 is TGCAGTGCTAGTGAGCTATCAGCGACCCAGTACTTC.

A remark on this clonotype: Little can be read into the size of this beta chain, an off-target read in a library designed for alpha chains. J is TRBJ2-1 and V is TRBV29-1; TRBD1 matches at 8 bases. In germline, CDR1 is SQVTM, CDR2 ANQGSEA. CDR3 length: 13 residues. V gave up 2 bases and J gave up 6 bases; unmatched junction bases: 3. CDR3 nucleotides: TGCAGCGTTGAACAGGGGGCCTCCAATGAGCAGTTCTTC. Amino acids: CSVEQGASNEQFF.

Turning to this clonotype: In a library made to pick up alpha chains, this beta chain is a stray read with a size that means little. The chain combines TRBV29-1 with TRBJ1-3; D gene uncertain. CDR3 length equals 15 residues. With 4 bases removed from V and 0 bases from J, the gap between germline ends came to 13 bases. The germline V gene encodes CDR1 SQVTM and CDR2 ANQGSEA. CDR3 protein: CSVVVADSSGNTIYF. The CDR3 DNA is TGCAGCGTTGTGGTGGCAGATAGCTCTGGAAACACCATATATTTT.

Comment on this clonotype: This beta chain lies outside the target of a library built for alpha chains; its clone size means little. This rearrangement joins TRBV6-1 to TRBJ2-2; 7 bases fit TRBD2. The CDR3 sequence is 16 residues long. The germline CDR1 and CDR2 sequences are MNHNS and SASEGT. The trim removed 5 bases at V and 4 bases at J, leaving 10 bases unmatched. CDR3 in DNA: TGTGCCAGCAGTTATACTAGCGCCCTCGGCACCGGGGAGCTGTTTTTT. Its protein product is CASSYTSALGTGELFF.

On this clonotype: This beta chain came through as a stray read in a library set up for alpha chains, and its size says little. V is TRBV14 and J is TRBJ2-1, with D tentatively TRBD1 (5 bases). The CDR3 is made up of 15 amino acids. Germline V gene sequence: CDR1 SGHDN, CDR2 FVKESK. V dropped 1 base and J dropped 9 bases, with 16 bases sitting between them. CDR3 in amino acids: CASSQVLSQGGEQFF. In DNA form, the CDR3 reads TGTGCCAGCAGCCAAGTGTTGTCTCAGGGCGGTGAGCAGTTCTTC.

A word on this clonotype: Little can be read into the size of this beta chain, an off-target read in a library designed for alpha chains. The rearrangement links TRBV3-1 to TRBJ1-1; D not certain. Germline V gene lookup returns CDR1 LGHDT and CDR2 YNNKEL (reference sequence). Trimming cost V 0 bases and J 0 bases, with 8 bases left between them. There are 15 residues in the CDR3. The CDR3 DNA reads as TGTGCCAGCAGCCAAGATCGGGCCCTGAACACTGAAGCTTTCTTT. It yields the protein CASSQDRALNTEAFF.

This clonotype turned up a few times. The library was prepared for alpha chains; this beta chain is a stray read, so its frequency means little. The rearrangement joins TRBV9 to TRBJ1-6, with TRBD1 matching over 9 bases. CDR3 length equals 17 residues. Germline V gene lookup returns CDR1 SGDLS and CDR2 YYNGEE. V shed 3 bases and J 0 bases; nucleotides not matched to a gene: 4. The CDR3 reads CASSAGQGSSYNSPLHF. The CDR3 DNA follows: TGTGCCAGCAGCGCCGGACAGGGGAGCTCCTATAATTCACCCCTCCACTTT.

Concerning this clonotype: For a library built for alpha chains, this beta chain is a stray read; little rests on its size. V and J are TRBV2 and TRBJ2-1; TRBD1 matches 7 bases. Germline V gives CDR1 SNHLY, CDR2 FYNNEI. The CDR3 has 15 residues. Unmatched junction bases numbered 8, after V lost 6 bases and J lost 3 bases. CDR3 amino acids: CASSLEGQNYNEQFF. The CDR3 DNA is TGTGCCAGCAGCCTTGAGGGACAGAACTACAATGAGCAGTTCTTC.

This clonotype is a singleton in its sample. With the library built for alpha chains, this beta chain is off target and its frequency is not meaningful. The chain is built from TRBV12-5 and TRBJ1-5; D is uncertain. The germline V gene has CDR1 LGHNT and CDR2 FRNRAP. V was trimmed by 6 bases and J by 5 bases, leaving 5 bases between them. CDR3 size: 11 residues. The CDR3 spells CASGAYQPQHF. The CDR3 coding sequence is TGTGCTAGTGGGGCATATCAGCCCCAGCATTTT.

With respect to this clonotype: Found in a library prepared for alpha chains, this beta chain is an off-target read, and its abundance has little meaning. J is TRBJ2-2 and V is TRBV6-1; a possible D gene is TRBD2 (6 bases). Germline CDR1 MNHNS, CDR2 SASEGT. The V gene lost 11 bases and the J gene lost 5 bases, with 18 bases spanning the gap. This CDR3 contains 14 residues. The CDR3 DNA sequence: TGTGCCGTTGAGAGCGGAGGGTGGACCGGGGAGCTGTTTTTT. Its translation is CAVESGGWTGELFF.

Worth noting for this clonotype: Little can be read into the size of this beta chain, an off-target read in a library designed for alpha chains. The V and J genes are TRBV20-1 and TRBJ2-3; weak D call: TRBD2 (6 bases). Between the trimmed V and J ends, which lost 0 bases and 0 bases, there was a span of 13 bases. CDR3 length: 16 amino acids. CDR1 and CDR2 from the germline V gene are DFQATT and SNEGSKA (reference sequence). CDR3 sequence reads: CSARDEAGLSTDTQYF. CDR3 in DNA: TGCAGTGCTAGAGATGAGGCAGGACTAAGCACAGATACGCAGTATTTT.

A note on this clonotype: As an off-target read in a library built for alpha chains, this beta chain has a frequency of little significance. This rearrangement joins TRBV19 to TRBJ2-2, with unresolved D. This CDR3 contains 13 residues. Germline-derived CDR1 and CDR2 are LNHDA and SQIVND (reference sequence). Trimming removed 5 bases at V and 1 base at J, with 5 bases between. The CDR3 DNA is TGTGCCAGTAGTGGGCTGAACACCGGGGAGCTGTTTTTT. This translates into CASSGLNTGELFF.

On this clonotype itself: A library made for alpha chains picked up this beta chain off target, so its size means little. The CDR3 coding sequence is TGCGCCAGCAGCTTGACTTCTACAGGGCCCTCCTACGAGCAGTACTTC. Encoded protein: CASSLTSTGPSYEQYF. This chain uses TRBV5-1 with TRBJ2-7; D is perhaps TRBD1 (6 bases). Per germline, CDR1 SGHRS and CDR2 YFSETQ. The CDR3 contains 16 residues. V lost 1 base, J lost 0 bases, and 14 bases lay in between.